Listed below are T cell receptor beta chains from one sample, sequenced in a study of blood T cell repertoires in COVID-19. Here immunoSEQ multiplex PCR was the method, and the copy in TCRdb shows in-frame clones only, minus some. The data hold a few hundred thousand clones, with 89% observed a single time. The specimen sequenced was peripheral blood. The receptors stem from a woman aged 40 to 50 who had recovered from COVID-19. Both conserved end residues are part of each CDR3. The order of the fields is D gene, clone size, V gene, CDR3 length, J gene, CDR3 DNA, CDR3 protein. A D gene is named only where the DNA matches it firmly. Clone sizes are given selectively: once, few, many, or a class where the clone is expanded.

D: NA
size: once
V: TRBV2
length: 13
J: TRBJ1-6
DNA: TGTGCCGTACAGAGGGACACAAATTCACCCCTCCACTTT
CDR3: CAVQRDTNSPLHF

D: NA
size: NA
V: TRBV11-2
length: 14
J: TRBJ1-2
DNA: TGTGCCAGCAGCCCGGGGGACGGACCCTATGGCTACACCTTC
CDR3: CASSPGDGPYGYTF

D: NA
size: once
V: TRBV7-9
length: 13
J: TRBJ1-6
DNA: TGTGCCAGCAGCTTCTGGGAGGATTCACCCCTCCACTTT
CDR3: CASSFWEDSPLHF

D: NA
size: once
V: TRBV5-1
length: 14
J: TRBJ1-1
DNA: TGCGCCAGCAGCTTGGGACAGCAAAACACTGAAGCTTTCTTT
CDR3: CASSLGQQNTEAFF

D: NA
size: NA
V: TRBV28
length: 15
J: TRBJ1-4
DNA: TGTGCCAGCAGTCAAATAAGCCCACTCGGGGAAAAACTGTTTTTT
CDR3: CASSQISPLGEKLFF

D: NA
size: once
V: TRBV9
length: 17
J: TRBJ2-2
DNA: TGTGCCAGCAGCGTAAGAGCCGATGTATTTAACACCGGGGAGCTGTTTTTT
CDR3: CASSVRADVFNTGELFF

D: NA
size: NA
V: TRBV19
length: 12
J: TRBJ2-7
DNA: TGTGCCAGTAGTGCCCTAAACTACGAGCAGTACTTC
CDR3: CASSALNYEQYF

D: NA
size: NA
V: TRBV7-9
length: 17
J: TRBJ2-5
DNA: TGTGCCAGCAGCCCCCCGGTGGGGGGAGCTTGGCAAGAGACCCAGTACTTC
CDR3: CASSPPVGGAWQETQYF

D: NA
size: NA
V: TRBV5-4
length: 16
J: TRBJ2-5
DNA: TGTGCCAGCAGCAGTGGATCGCAAGGGGCGCGAGAGACCCAGTACTTC
CDR3: CASSSGSQGARETQYF

D: TRBD1
size: NA
V: TRBV5-1
length: 15
J: TRBJ1-1
DNA: TGCGCCAGCAGCTCGGTACAGGGGGTGAACACTGAAGCTTTCTTT
CDR3: CASSSVQGVNTEAFF

D: NA
size: NA
V: TRBV6-5
length: 12
J: TRBJ1-5
DNA: TGTGCCAGCAGGGGCAGCAATCAGCCCCAGCATTTT
CDR3: CASRGSNQPQHF

D: NA
size: once
V: TRBV3-1/TRBV3-2
length: 15
J: TRBJ1-6
DNA: TGTGCCAGCAGCCATACCCCACGACAGAATTCACCCCTCCACTTT
CDR3: CASSHTPRQNSPLHF

D: NA
size: NA
V: TRBV11-2
length: 16
J: TRBJ2-1
DNA: TGTGCCAGCAGCACATCGGACTTCAGCTCCTACAATGAGCAGTTCTTC
CDR3: CASSTSDFSSYNEQFF

D: NA
size: few
V: TRBV6-5
length: 13
J: TRBJ2-2
DNA: TGTGCCAGCGAGCGGGCGAACACCGGGGAGCTGTTTTTT
CDR3: CASERANTGELFF

D: TRBD2
size: NA
V: TRBV9
length: 16
J: TRBJ2-3
DNA: TGTGCCAGCAGCAGGTCCGGGACTAGCGGCACAGATACGCAGTATTTT
CDR3: CASSRSGTSGTDTQYF

D: TRBD1
size: NA
V: TRBV4-1
length: 14
J: TRBJ1-4
DNA: TGCGCCAGCAGCCAAGTCCCGGGACAGGGGATGCTGTTTTTT
CDR3: CASSQVPGQGMLFF

D: NA
size: NA
V: TRBV5-1
length: 15
J: TRBJ2-1
DNA: TGCGCCAGCAGCCAAAGCGGTTTAACTGGGAATGAGCAGTTCTTC
CDR3: CASSQSGLTGNEQFF

D: TRBD1
size: NA
V: TRBV28
length: 15
J: TRBJ1-2
DNA: TGTGCCAGCAGTTTATGGACAGGGGGCGTCTATGGCTACACCTTC
CDR3: CASSLWTGGVYGYTF

D: NA
size: NA
V: TRBV28
length: 14
J: TRBJ2-7
DNA: TGTGCCAGCAGAGCCCGGGACAACTCCTACGGGCAGTACTTC
CDR3: CASRARDNSYGQYF

D: TRBD1
size: NA
V: TRBV18
length: 17
J: TRBJ1-6
DNA: TGTGCCAGCTCACCAAGGGGACAGGGGCGCATGAATTCACCCCTCCACTTT
CDR3: CASSPRGQGRMNSPLHF

D: NA
size: NA
V: TRBV12-3/TRBV12-4
length: 13
J: TRBJ2-7
DNA: TGTGCCAGCAGTTTTGGCACCTCCTACGAGCAGTACTTC
CDR3: CASSFGTSYEQYF

D: NA
size: NA
V: TRBV19
length: 11
J: TRBJ1-5
DNA: TGTGCCAGTAGTTCAGGGCAGCCCCAGCATTTT
CDR3: CASSSGQPQHF

D: NA
size: NA
V: TRBV12-5
length: 13
J: TRBJ2-1
DNA: TGTGCTAGTGGTTTGCCTAGGGGTAATGAGCAGTTCTTC
CDR3: CASGLPRGNEQFF

D: NA
size: NA
V: TRBV12-3/TRBV12-4
length: 12
J: TRBJ1-4
DNA: TGTGCCAGCAGGGACTCTAATGAAAAACTGTTTTTT
CDR3: CASRDSNEKLFF

D: NA
size: NA
V: TRBV7-8
length: 14
J: TRBJ2-5
DNA: TGTGCCAGCACTCTCTCAGGGGACCAAGAGACCCAGTACTTC
CDR3: CASTLSGDQETQYF

D: NA
size: NA
V: TRBV19
length: 15
J: TRBJ1-5
DNA: TGTGCCAGTAGTGGAGGGGCAGGGAAAGGGCAGCCCCAGCATTTT
CDR3: CASSGGAGKGQPQHF

D: NA
size: NA
V: TRBV30
length: 12
J: TRBJ1-1
DNA: TGTGCCCTAGCTCCGGGGAACACTGAAGCTTTCTTT
CDR3: CALAPGNTEAFF

D: TRBD2
size: NA
V: TRBV27
length: 15
J: TRBJ2-7
DNA: TGTGCCAGCAGTTTACAGCGGGGGGGCCTGAGGGAGCAGTACTTC
CDR3: CASSLQRGGLREQYF

D: TRBD1
size: NA
V: TRBV6-5
length: 14
J: TRBJ2-7
DNA: TGTGCCAGCAGTCGGGACAGGATGTCCTACGAGCAGTACTTC
CDR3: CASSRDRMSYEQYF

D: TRBD2
size: NA
V: TRBV3-1/TRBV3-2
length: 17
J: TRBJ2-5
DNA: TGTGCCAGCAGCCCCGGGACTAGCGGGAGGCACAGGGAGACCCAGTACTTC
CDR3: CASSPGTSGRHRETQYF

D: NA
size: NA
V: TRBV7-3
length: 14
J: TRBJ2-2
DNA: TGTGCCAGCAGCTTATTTGAGGACACCGGGGAGCTGTTTTTT
CDR3: CASSLFEDTGELFF

D: TRBD1
size: NA
V: TRBV7-9
length: 13
J: TRBJ1-2
DNA: TGTGCCAGCAGCTCCGACAGGGGGCATGGCTACACCTTC
CDR3: CASSSDRGHGYTF

D: NA
size: NA
V: TRBV19
length: 8
J: TRBJ1-1
DNA: TGTGCCAGTAGTATGGAGCGGTTT
CDR3: CASSMERF

D: NA
size: NA
V: TRBV11-2
length: 13
J: TRBJ1-2
DNA: TGTGCCAGCAGCTTAGGGGCGGGGGAAGGCTACACCTTC
CDR3: CASSLGAGEGYTF

D: NA
size: NA
V: TRBV6-5
length: 15
J: TRBJ2-6
DNA: TGTGCCAGCAGTTATCCCGGCTCTGGGGCCAACGTCCTGACTTTC
CDR3: CASSYPGSGANVLTF

D: NA
size: few
V: TRBV7-9
length: 13
J: TRBJ2-7
DNA: TGTGCCAGCAGCCGAGGACAGACCTACGAGCAGTACTTC
CDR3: CASSRGQTYEQYF

D: TRBD1
size: NA
V: TRBV10-3
length: 16
J: TRBJ2-3
DNA: TGTGCCATCAGTGGATCCGGGACAGGCCTCACAGATACGCAGTATTTT
CDR3: CAISGSGTGLTDTQYF

D: TRBD2
size: NA
V: TRBV19
length: 16
J: TRBJ2-5
DNA: TGTGCCAGTAGTAACTCTCTAGCGGGGGGACACGAGACCCAGTACTTC
CDR3: CASSNSLAGGHETQYF

D: NA
size: NA
V: TRBV5-1
length: 13
J: TRBJ1-4
DNA: TGCGCCAGCAGCTTGGTGCAGAATGAAAAACTGTTTTTT
CDR3: CASSLVQNEKLFF

D: NA
size: NA
V: TRBV19
length: 13
J: TRBJ2-3
DNA: TGTGCCAGTAGTATCCGTGGGGCGGATACGCAGTATTTT
CDR3: CASSIRGADTQYF

D: NA
size: NA
V: TRBV25-1
length: 15
J: TRBJ1-2
DNA: TGTGCCAGCAGTGACGGACAGTTCGCTAACTATGGCTACACCTTC
CDR3: CASSDGQFANYGYTF

D: NA
size: NA
V: TRBV5-1
length: 14
J: TRBJ1-4
DNA: TGCGCCAGCAGCTCGGACAGAAGGAAAGAAAAACTGTTTTTT
CDR3: CASSSDRRKEKLFF

D: NA
size: NA
V: TRBV27
length: 12
J: TRBJ2-3
DNA: TGTGCCAGCAGTTTATGGAGGGATACGCAGTATTTT
CDR3: CASSLWRDTQYF

D: TRBD2
size: NA
V: TRBV18
length: 15
J: TRBJ2-2
DNA: TGTGCCAGCTCACCGGGAGGGGCAGCAACCGGGGAGCTGTTTTTT
CDR3: CASSPGGAATGELFF

D: NA
size: once
V: TRBV18
length: 14
J: TRBJ1-6
DNA: TGTGCCAGCTCACCACCCGGGTTGGCTTCACCCCTCCACTTT
CDR3: CASSPPGLASPLHF

D: NA
size: NA
V: TRBV28
length: 13
J: TRBJ2-5
DNA: TGTGCCAGCAGTTTTGGAGGGGCAGAGACCCAGTACTTC
CDR3: CASSFGGAETQYF

D: NA
size: NA
V: TRBV29-1
length: 13
J: TRBJ1-5
DNA: TGCAGCGTTGCGTCAGGGGTCGGTCAGCCCCAGCATTTT
CDR3: CSVASGVGQPQHF

D: NA
size: NA
V: TRBV18
length: 14
J: TRBJ1-1
DNA: TGTGCCAGCTCACAGACAGTGATGAACACTGAAGCTTTCTTT
CDR3: CASSQTVMNTEAFF

D: NA
size: NA
V: TRBV10-3
length: 12
J: TRBJ1-2
DNA: TGTGCCATCAGTGATGGTCAGGGTGGCTACACCTTC
CDR3: CAISDGQGGYTF

D: TRBD2
size: NA
V: TRBV18
length: 20
J: TRBJ2-4
DNA: TGTGCCAGCTCACCGAGGGAAGACAAACTAGCGGGGGACCTAGAAAACATTCAGTACTTC
CDR3: CASSPREDKLAGDLENIQYF

D: TRBD1
size: few
V: TRBV7-9
length: 15
J: TRBJ2-1
DNA: TGTGCCAGCAGCTCCGGGACAGGGCCCAACAATGAGCAGTTCTTC
CDR3: CASSSGTGPNNEQFF

D: NA
size: once
V: TRBV9
length: 15
J: TRBJ1-2
DNA: TGTGCCAGCAGCGTAGCTGCAGGGTCCGGCTATGGCTACACCTTC
CDR3: CASSVAAGSGYGYTF

D: NA
size: NA
V: TRBV19
length: 14
J: TRBJ1-5
DNA: TGTGCCAGTAGTATACAACCGGAGGGGCAGCCCCAGCATTTT
CDR3: CASSIQPEGQPQHF

D: TRBD1
size: NA
V: TRBV14
length: 19
J: TRBJ1-1
DNA: TGTGCCAGCAGCCCCATTGTTGGACAGGGGATAGATTATAATACTGAAGCTTTCTTT
CDR3: CASSPIVGQGIDYNTEAFF

D: TRBD2
size: NA
V: TRBV10-3
length: 15
J: TRBJ2-2
DNA: TGTGCCATCAGTCGGACTAGCGGGAACACCGGGGAGCTGTTTTTT
CDR3: CAISRTSGNTGELFF

D: NA
size: NA
V: TRBV6-5
length: 13
J: TRBJ1-1
DNA: TGTGCCAGCAGTTCACAGGTGAACACTGAAGCTTTCTTT
CDR3: CASSSQVNTEAFF

D: NA
size: NA
V: TRBV7-9
length: 15
J: TRBJ1-1
DNA: TGTGCCAGCAGCTTATATCAGGGGTGGAACACTGAAGCTTTCTTT
CDR3: CASSLYQGWNTEAFF